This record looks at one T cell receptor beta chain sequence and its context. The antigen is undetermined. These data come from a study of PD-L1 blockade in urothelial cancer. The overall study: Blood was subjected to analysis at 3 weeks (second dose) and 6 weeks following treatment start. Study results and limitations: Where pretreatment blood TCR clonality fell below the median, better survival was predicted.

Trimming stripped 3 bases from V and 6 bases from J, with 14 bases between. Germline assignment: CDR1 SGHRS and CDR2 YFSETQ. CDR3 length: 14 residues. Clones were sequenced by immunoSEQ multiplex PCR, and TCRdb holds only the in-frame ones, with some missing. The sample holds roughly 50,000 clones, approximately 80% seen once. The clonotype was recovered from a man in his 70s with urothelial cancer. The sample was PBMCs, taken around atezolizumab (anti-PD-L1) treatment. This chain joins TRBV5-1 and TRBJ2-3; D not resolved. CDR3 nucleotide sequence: TGCGCCAGCAGCTCAAGACAAATCGTGGATACGCAGTATTTT. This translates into CASSSRQIVDTQYF.